The 20 T cell receptor beta chains below all came from one sample that was sequenced in a study of blood T cell repertoires in COVID-19. Profiled with immunoSEQ multiplex PCR; TCRdb holds only in-frame clones, not every one. The sample has roughly 250,000 clones, about nine tenths seen once. The sequencing input was peripheral blood. The receptor source for this set is a woman aged 40 to 50 with acute or convalescent COVID-19.

The chain has TRBV5-1 and TRBJ2-1, with 10 bases that match TRBD2. The CDR3 consists of 15 residues. The V gene end was trimmed by 4 bases and the J gene end by 1 base; junction bases not matched to a gene: 2. Germline CDR1 is SGHRS and CDR2 is YFSETQ. CDR3 sequence (DNA): TGCGCCAGCAGCCCTAGCGGGAGTTCCTACAATGAGCAGTTCTTC. This codes for CASSPSGSSYNEQFF.

This sequence joins TRBV3-1 (or the pseudogene TRBV3-2) and TRBJ2-5; no firm D call. Germline assignment: CDR1 LGHDT and CDR2 YNNKEL (reference sequence). The CDR3 has 13 amino acids. Between the trimmed V and J ends, which lost 4 bases and 4 bases, there was a span of 10 bases. CDR3 in DNA: TGTGCCAGCAGCCTCCGTAAGCGAGAGACCCAGTACTTC. Amino acid sequence: CASSLRKRETQYF.

The genes are TRBV11-2 and TRBJ2-2; TRBD2 agrees at 8 bases. J gave up 5 bases and V 2 bases, and 10 bases lay outside the gene matches. This CDR3 spans 17 amino acids. Germline assignment: CDR1 SGHAT and CDR2 FQNNGV. DNA for the CDR3: TGTGCCAGCAGCTTATCGGCGCGGGGGGCGGGGACCGGGGAGCTGTTTTTT. Translated: CASSLSARGAGTGELFF.

This CDR3 reads CAISSGGGTEAFF. The DNA of the CDR3 is TGTGCCATCTCGTCAGGCGGGGGCACTGAAGCTTTCTTT. V usage is TRBV2 and J usage is TRBJ1-1, with D maybe TRBD1 (5 bases). The V gene lost 10 bases and the J gene lost 4 bases, with 16 bases spanning the gap. Germline loops: CDR1 SNHLY, CDR2 FYNNEI. This CDR3 contains 13 residues.

This sequence joins TRBV19 and TRBJ1-6, with D unresolved. Germline V gene sequence: CDR1 LNHDA, CDR2 SQIVND (reference sequence). The CDR3 has 13 amino acids. Trimming removed 5 bases from V and 7 bases from J, with 9 bases in between. The CDR3 nucleotides read TGTGCCAGTAGTGTGACAAAAAATTCACCCCTCCACTTT. Translating it yields CASSVTKNSPLHF. The variable domain in full, completed from reference TRBV19 and TRBJ1-6, reads DGGITQSPKYLFRKEGQNVTLSCEQNLNHDAMYWYRQDPGQGLRLIYYSQIVNDFQKGDIAEGYSVSREKKESFPLTVTSAQKNPTAFYLCASSVTKNSPLHFGNGTRLTVT.

The CDR3 loop is CASTGEVANTGELFF. CDR3 nucleotide sequence: TGTGCCAGTACGGGGGAGGTCGCGAACACCGGGGAGCTGTTTTTT. This chain joins TRBV19 and TRBJ2-2, with D possibly matching TRBD2 (6 bases). The length of the CDR3 is 15 residues. CDR1 and CDR2 from the germline V gene are LNHDA and SQIVND (reference sequence). V lost 7 bases to trimming and J lost 0 bases, with 12 bases between them.

J is TRBJ2-3 and V is TRBV5-1, with D maybe TRBD2 (6 bases). The CDR3 spans 14 residues. The V gene lost 4 bases and the J gene lost 1 base, with 10 bases spanning the gap. Germline CDR1 reads SGHRS; CDR2 reads YFSETQ. The CDR3 DNA sequence: TGCGCCAGCAGCCCGGCTAGCGGCACAGATACGCAGTATTTT. Encoded protein: CASSPASGTDTQYF.

The CDR3 loop is CASRAYFGKANYGYTF. CDR3 sequence (DNA): TGTGCCAGCAGGGCATACTTCGGGAAAGCTAACTATGGCTACACCTTC. The chain joins TRBV11-2 to TRBJ1-2; D gene unclear. Germline V lookup: CDR1 SGHAT, CDR2 FQNNGV. V was shortened by 6 bases and J by 0 bases, with 17 bases between the two germline ends. There are 16 residues in the CDR3.

The gene calls are TRBV3-1 (or the pseudogene TRBV3-2) and TRBJ1-4; weak D call: TRBD1 (5 bases). V was cut by 0 bases and J by 7 bases, with 15 bases left in between. The germline gives CDR1 LGHDT, CDR2 YNNKEL (reference sequence). CDR3 length equals 16 residues. DNA for the CDR3: TGTGCCAGCAGCCAAGAGTCGGAAGGGGCAGGTGAAAAACTGTTTTTT. Translation: CASSQESEGAGEKLFF.

This chain joins TRBV5-4 and TRBJ2-5; D is uncertain. Trimming removed 2 bases at V and 2 bases at J, with 10 bases between. The V gene's germline CDR1 is SGHNT and CDR2 YYREEE (reference sequence). The CDR3 consists of 14 residues. The DNA of the CDR3 is TGTGCCAGCAGCTTCTCTAACTCGCAAGAGACCCAGTACTTC. Its protein product is CASSFSNSQETQYF.

V is TRBV6-6 and J is TRBJ1-5; D is possibly TRBD1 (6 bases). V lost 4 bases to trimming and J lost 0 bases, with 13 bases between them. The CDR3 loop spans 16 amino acids. Germline CDR1 MNHNY, CDR2 SVGAGI (reference sequence). CDR3 sequence: CASSFMTGNSNQPQHF. In DNA form, the CDR3 reads TGTGCCAGCAGTTTTATGACAGGAAATAGCAATCAGCCCCAGCATTTT.

The V and J genes are TRBV6-1 and TRBJ1-2; D is perhaps TRBD1 (6 bases). CDR1 and CDR2 (germline): MNHNS, SASEGT. Trimming took 3 bases from V and 2 from J, leaving 13 bases between them. The CDR3 runs to 15 residues. CDR3 residues: CASSDEGVRNYGYTF. In DNA form, the CDR3 reads TGTGCCAGCAGTGATGAGGGGGTCCGGAACTATGGCTACACCTTC.

The chain employs TRBV27 and TRBJ1-2, with 9 bases aligning to TRBD1. The CDR3 is 14 amino acids. V shed 7 bases, J shed 4 bases, and the junction held 7 bases outside the gene matches. Germline CDR1 MNHEY, CDR2 SMNVEV (reference sequence). This chain's CDR3 is CASKEGQGTYGYTF. The CDR3 nucleotides are TGTGCCAGCAAAGAAGGACAGGGGACCTATGGCTACACCTTC.

CDR3 residues: CASSLAASSYNSPLHF. The CDR3 DNA reads TGTGCCAGCAGCTTAGCTGCGAGCTCCTATAATTCACCCCTCCACTTT. This chain joins TRBV7-2 and TRBJ1-6; no clear D gene. Germline-derived CDR1 and CDR2 are SGHTA and FQGNSA. The ends were cut back, 0 bases at V and 0 bases at J, with 6 bases in the middle. The CDR3 contains 16 residues.

This clone was recorded once. V gene TRBV5-8 combines with J gene TRBJ1-2; D is unclear. Germline CDR1 is SGHTS and CDR2 is YDEGEE. Trimming stripped 3 bases from V and 3 bases from J, with 15 bases between. CDR3 length equals 15 residues. CDR3 protein: CASSSPSVRDYGYTF. DNA for the CDR3: TGTGCCAGCAGCTCCCCATCGGTGCGAGACTATGGCTACACCTTC.

This clone was recorded only once. The chain carries TRBV6-5 and TRBJ1-1, with D unclear. The CDR3 is made up of 13 amino acids. In germline, CDR1 is MNHEY, CDR2 SVGAGI. V was clipped by 11 bases and J by 4 bases, with 17 bases between them. The CDR3 protein is CALSRGGGTEAFF. Written as DNA, the CDR3 is TGTGCCTTATCAAGAGGAGGAGGCACTGAAGCTTTCTTT.

This rearrangement joins TRBV13 to TRBJ2-7; possibly TRBD2 for D (5 bases). The CDR3 spans 13 residues. V gave up 1 base and J gave up 6 bases, with 10 bases separating them. CDR1 PRHDT and CDR2 FYEKMQ come from the germline V gene (reference sequence). The CDR3 loop reads CASSLAGSFEQYV. CDR3 sequence (DNA): TGTGCCAGCAGCTTAGCGGGGTCATTCGAGCAGTACGTC.

The chain has TRBV6-5 and TRBJ2-5; 11 bases fit TRBD2. With V trimmed by 9 bases and J by 4 bases, 7 bases remained unmatched. Germline assignment: CDR1 MNHEY and CDR2 SVGAGI. The CDR3 loop spans 14 amino acids. The DNA of the CDR3 is TGTGCCAGTAGAGGACTAGCGGGCCGAGAGACCCAGTACTTC. Encoded protein: CASRGLAGRETQYF.

The genes are TRBV30 and TRBJ1-6; D uncertain. Trimming took off 0 bases at V and 6 bases at J, with 12 bases between the two ends. The germline V gene encodes CDR1 GTSNPN and CDR2 SVGIG (reference sequence). The CDR3 length is 15 residues. The CDR3 loop is CAWSVGGLLNSPLHF. The CDR3 bases are TGTGCCTGGAGTGTTGGCGGGCTCCTTAATTCACCCCTCCACTTT.

V is TRBV5-4 and J is TRBJ2-1; 10 nucleotides line up with TRBD2. V trimming: 1 base; J trimming: 7 bases; junction bases outside the gene matches: 5. The CDR3 consists of 15 residues. Germline assignment: CDR1 SGHNT and CDR2 YYREEE (reference sequence). The CDR3: CASSLRAGGQNEQFF. The DNA for the CDR3 is TGTGCCAGCAGCTTGCGAGCGGGGGGGCAGAATGAGCAGTTCTTC.